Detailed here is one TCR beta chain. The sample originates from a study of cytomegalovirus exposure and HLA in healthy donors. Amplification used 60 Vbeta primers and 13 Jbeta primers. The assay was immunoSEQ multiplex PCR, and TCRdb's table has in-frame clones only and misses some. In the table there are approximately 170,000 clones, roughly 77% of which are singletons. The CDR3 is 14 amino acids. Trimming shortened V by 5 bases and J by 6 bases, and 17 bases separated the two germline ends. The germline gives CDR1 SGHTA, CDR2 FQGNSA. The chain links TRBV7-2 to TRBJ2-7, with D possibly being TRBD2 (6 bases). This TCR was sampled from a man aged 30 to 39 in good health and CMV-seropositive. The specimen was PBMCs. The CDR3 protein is CASSRWGVPGEQYF. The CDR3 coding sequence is TGTGCCAGCAGCCGATGGGGGGTGCCCGGCGAGCAGTACTTC. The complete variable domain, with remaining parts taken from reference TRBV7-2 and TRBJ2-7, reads GAGVSQSPSNKVTEKGKDVELRCDPISGHTALYWYRQSLGQGLEFLIYFQGNSAPDKSGLPSDRFSAERTGGSVSTLTIQRTQQEDSAVYLCASSRWGVPGEQYFGPGTRLTVT.